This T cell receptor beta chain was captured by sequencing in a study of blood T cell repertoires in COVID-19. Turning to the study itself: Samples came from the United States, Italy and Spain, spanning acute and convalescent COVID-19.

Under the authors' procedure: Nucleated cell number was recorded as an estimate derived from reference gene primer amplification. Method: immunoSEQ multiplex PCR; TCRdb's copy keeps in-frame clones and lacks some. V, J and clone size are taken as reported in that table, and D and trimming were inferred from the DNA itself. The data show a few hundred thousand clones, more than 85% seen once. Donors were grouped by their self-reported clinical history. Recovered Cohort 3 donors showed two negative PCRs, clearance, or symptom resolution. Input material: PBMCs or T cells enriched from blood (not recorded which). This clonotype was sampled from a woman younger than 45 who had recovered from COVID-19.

In DNA, the CDR3 is TGCGCCAGCAGGGAACAGGAGGGGACTAACTATGGCTACACCTTC. Translating gives CASREQEGTNYGYTF. The chain combines TRBV5-1 with TRBJ1-2; TRBD1 is a possible D gene (5 bases). The CDR3 covers 15 residues. Trimming shortened V by 5 bases and J by 0 bases, and 14 bases separated the two germline ends. Germline V gene data show CDR1 as SGHRS and CDR2 as YFSETQ. Filled out from reference TRBV5-1 and TRBJ1-2, the complete variable domain reads KAGVTQTPRYLIKTRGQQVTLSCSPISGHRSVSWYQQTPGQGLQFLFEYFSETQRNKGNFPGRFSGRQFSNSRSEMNVSTLELGDSALYLCASREQEGTNYGYTFGSGTRLTVV.